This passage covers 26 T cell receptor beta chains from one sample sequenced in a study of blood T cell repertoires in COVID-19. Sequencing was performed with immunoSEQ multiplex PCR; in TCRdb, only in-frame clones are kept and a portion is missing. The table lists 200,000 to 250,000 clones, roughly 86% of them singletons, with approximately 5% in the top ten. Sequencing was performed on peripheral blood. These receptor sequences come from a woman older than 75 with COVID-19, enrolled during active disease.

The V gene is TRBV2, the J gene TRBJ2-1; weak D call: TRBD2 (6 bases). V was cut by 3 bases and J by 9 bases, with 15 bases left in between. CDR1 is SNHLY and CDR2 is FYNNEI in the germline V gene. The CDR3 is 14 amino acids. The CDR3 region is CASSDRLVVSEQFF. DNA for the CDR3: TGTGCCAGCAGTGATAGACTAGTAGTCTCTGAGCAGTTCTTC.

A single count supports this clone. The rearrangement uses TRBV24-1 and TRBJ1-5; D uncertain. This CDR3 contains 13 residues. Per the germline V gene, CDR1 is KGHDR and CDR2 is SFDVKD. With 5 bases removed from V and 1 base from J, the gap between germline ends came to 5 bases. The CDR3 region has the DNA TGTGCCACCAGTGGGGCAAGCAATCAGCCCCAGCATTTT. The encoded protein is CATSGASNQPQHF.

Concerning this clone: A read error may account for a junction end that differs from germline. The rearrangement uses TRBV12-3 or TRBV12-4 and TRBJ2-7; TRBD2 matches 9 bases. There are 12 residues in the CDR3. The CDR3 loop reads CASSLRSSGAQF. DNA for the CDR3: TGTGCCAGCAGTTTACGTTCTAGCGGGGCCCAATTC.

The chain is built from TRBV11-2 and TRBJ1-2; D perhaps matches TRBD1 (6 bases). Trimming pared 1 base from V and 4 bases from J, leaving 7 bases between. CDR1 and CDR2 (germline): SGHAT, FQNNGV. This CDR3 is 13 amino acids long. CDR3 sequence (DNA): TGTGCCAGCAGCTTAGCAGGGGTCTATGGCTACACCTTC. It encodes CASSLAGVYGYTF.

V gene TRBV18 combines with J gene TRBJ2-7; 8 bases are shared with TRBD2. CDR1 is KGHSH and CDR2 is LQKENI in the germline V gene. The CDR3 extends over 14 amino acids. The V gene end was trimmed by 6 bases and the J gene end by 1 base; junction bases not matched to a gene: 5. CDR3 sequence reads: CASSRGTSSYEQYF. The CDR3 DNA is TGTGCCAGCTCCCGAGGGACTAGTTCCTACGAGCAGTACTTC.

The chain's CDR3 is CAIRGDSGEQFF. The CDR3 nucleotides are TGTGCCATCAGGGGCGACAGCGGGGAGCAGTTCTTC. This chain joins TRBV10-3 and TRBJ2-1; D might be TRBD2 (6 bases). V gave up 6 bases and J gave up 10 bases, with 13 bases separating them. This CDR3 is 12 amino acids long. Germline V CDR1 and CDR2: ENHRY, SYGVKD.

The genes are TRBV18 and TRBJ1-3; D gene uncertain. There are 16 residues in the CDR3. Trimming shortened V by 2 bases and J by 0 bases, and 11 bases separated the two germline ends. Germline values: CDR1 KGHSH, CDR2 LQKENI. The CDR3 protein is CASSPSRFSSGNTIYF. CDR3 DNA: TGTGCCAGCTCACCATCCCGGTTTAGCTCTGGAAACACCATATATTTT.

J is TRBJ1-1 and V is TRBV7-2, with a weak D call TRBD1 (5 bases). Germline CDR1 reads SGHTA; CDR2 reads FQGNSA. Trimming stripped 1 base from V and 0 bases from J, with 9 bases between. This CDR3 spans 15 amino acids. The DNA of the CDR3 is TGTGCCAGCAGCTTAGTGCGGGGGTTGAACACTGAAGCTTTCTTT. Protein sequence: CASSLVRGLNTEAFF.

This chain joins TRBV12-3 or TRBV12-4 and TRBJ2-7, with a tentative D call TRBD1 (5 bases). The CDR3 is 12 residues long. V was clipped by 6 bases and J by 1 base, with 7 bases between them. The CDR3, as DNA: TGTGCCAGCAGAGACAGTTCCTACGAGCAGTACGTC. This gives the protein CASRDSSYEQYV.

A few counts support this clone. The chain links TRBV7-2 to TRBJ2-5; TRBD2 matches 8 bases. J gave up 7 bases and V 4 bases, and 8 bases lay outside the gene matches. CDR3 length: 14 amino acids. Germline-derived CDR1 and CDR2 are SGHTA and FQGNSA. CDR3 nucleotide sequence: TGTGCCAGCAGCTCGGGGGGGGCTTATGGGACCCAGTACTTC. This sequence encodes CASSSGGAYGTQYF.

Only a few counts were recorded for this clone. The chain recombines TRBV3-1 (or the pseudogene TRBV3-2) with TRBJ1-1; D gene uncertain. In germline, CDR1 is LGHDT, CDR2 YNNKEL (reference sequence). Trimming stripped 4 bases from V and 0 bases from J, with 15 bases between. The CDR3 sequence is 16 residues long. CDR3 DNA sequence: TGTGCCAGCAGCCCACCTAGCGGACTGATGAACACTGAAGCTTTCTTT. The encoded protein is CASSPPSGLMNTEAFF.

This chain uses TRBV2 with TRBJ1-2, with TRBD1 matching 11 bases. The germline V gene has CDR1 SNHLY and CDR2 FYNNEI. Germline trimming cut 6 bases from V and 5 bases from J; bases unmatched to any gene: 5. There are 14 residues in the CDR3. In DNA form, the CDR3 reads TGTGCCAGCAGAGCGGGACAGGGGGTTTATGGCTACACCTTC. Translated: CASRAGQGVYGYTF.

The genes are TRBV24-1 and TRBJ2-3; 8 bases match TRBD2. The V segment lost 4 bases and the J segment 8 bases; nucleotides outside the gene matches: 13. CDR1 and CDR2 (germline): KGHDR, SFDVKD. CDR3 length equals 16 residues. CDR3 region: CATSDPGGPGGRTQYF. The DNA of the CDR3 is TGTGCCACCAGTGACCCTGGGGGTCCGGGGGGGCGTACGCAGTATTTT.

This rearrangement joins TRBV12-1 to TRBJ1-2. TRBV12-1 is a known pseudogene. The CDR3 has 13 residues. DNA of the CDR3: TGTGCCAGCAGCTTACCGGGGAACTATGGCTACACCTTC. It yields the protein CASSLPGNYGYTF.

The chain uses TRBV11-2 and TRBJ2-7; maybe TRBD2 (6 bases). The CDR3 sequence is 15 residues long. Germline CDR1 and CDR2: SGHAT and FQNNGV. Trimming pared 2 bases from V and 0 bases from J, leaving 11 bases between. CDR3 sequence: CASSLTRGTSYEQYF. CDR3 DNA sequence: TGTGCCAGCAGCTTAACCCGGGGGACCTCCTACGAGCAGTACTTC. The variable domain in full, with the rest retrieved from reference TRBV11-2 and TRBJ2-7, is EAGVAQSPRYKIIEKRQSVAFWCNPISGHATLYWYQQILGQGPKLLIQFQNNGVVDDSQLPKDRFSAERLKGVDSTLKIQPAKLEDSAVYLCASSLTRGTSYEQYFGPGTRLTVT.

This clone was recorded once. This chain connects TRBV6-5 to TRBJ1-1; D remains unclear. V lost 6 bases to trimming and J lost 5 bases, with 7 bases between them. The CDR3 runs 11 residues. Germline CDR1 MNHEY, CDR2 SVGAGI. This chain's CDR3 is CASRQSTEAFF. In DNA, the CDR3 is TGTGCCAGCAGACAGTCGACTGAAGCTTTCTTT.

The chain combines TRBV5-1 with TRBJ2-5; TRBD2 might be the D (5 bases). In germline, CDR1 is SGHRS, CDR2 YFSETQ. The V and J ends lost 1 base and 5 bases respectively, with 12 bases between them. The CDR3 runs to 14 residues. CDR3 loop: CASSLTAGVETQYF. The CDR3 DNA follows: TGCGCCAGCAGCTTGACTGCCGGGGTGGAGACCCAGTACTTC.

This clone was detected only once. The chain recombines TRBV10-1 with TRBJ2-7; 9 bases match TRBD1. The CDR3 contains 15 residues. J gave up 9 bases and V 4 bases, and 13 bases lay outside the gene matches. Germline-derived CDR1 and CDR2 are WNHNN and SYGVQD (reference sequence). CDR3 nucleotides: TGCGCCAGCAGTGGACAACCGGGACAGGGAGGGGGGCAGTACTTC. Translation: CASSGQPGQGGGQYF.

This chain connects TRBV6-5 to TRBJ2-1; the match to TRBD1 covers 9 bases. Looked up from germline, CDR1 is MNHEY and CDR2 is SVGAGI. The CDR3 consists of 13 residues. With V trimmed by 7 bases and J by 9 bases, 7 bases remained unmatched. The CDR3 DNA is TGTGCCAGCACACGGGACAGGGCCGGTGAGCAGTTCTTC. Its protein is CASTRDRAGEQFF.

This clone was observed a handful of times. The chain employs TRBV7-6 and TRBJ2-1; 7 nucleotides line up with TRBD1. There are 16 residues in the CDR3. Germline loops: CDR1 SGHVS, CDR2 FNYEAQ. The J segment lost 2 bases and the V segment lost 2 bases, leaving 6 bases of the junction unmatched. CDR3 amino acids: CASSLIDRVAYNEQFF. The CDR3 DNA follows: TGTGCCAGCAGCTTAATAGACAGGGTAGCCTACAATGAGCAGTTCTTC.

The CDR3 loop reads CATSWGRDTQYF. CDR3 DNA: TGTGCCACCAGTTGGGGCAGAGATACGCAGTATTTT. J is TRBJ2-3 and V is TRBV24-1; possible D gene TRBD1, 5 bases. Between the trimmed V and J ends, which lost 6 bases and 5 bases, there was a span of 8 bases. This CDR3 is 12 amino acids long. Germline V CDR1 and CDR2: KGHDR, SFDVKD.

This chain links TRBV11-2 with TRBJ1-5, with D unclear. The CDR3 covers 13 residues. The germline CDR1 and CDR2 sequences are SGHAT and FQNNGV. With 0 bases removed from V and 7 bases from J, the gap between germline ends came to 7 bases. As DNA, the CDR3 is TGTGCCAGCAGCTTAGAGGTGGAGCAGCCCCAGCATTTT. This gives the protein CASSLEVEQPQHF.

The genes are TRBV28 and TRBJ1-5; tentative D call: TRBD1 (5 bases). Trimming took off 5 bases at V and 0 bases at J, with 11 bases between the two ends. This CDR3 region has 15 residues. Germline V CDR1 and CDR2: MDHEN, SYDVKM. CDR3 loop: CASSTGRNSNQPQHF. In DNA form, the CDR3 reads TGTGCCAGCAGTACAGGACGGAATAGCAATCAGCCCCAGCATTTT.

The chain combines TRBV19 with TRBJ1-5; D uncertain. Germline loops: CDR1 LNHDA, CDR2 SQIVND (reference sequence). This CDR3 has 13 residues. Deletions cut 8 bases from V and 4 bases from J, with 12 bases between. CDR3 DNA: TGTGCCAGTGGAGTTTCCCCAAATCAGCCCCAGCATTTT. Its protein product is CASGVSPNQPQHF.

The CDR3 nucleotides are TGCGCCAGCAGCCTATGGACAGGGGTTAACTATGGCTACACCTTC. This codes for CASSLWTGVNYGYTF. The rearrangement links TRBV5-1 to TRBJ1-2; 9 bases match TRBD1. The CDR3 extends over 15 amino acids. The germline CDR1 and CDR2 sequences are SGHRS and YFSETQ. Trimming at V came to 4 bases and at J to 1 base, leaving 5 bases not matched to a gene.

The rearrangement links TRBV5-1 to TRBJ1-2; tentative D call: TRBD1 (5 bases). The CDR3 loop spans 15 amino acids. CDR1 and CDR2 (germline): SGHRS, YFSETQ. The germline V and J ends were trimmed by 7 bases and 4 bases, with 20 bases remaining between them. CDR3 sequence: CASPPQPDKLYGYTF. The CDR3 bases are TGCGCCAGCCCACCTCAACCGGACAAACTCTATGGCTACACCTTC. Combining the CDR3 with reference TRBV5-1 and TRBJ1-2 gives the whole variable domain KAGVTQTPRYLIKTRGQQVTLSCSPISGHRSVSWYQQTPGQGLQFLFEYFSETQRNKGNFPGRFSGRQFSNSRSEMNVSTLELGDSALYLCASPPQPDKLYGYTFGSGTRLTVV.